This TCR beta chain was sequenced for a study of blood T cell repertoires in COVID-19. The germline V gene has CDR1 SEHNR and CDR2 FQNEAQ (reference sequence). The CDR3 sequence is 13 residues long. Trimming shortened V by 7 bases and J by 2 bases, and 12 bases separated the two germline ends. The data were produced by immunoSEQ multiplex PCR, yet TCRdb's version contains in-frame clones alone and is incomplete. The sample lists more than 400,000 clones, roughly 88% occurring once. The age range of participants was about 18 to 95 years, with residence in 20 to 25 US areas. This TCR was sampled from a young man who had recovered from COVID-19. The chain combines TRBV7-9 with TRBJ2-7, with a weak D call TRBD1 (6 bases). Sequencing was carried out using PBMCs or T cells enriched from blood (not recorded which). CDR3 DNA sequence: TGTGCCAGCACTCTGGGGGCCGCCTACGAGCAGTACTTC. Translating gives CASTLGAAYEQYF. Supplemented by reference TRBV7-9 and TRBJ2-7, the full variable domain reads DTGVSQNPRHKITKRGQNVTFRCDPISEHNRLYWYRQTLGQGPEFLTYFQNEAQLEKSRLLSDRFSAERPKGSFSTLEIQRTEQGDSAMYLCASTLGAAYEQYFGPGTRLTVT.